A single sample is the source of the 9 T cell receptor beta chains below, sequenced in a study of blood T cell repertoires in COVID-19. The repertoire was sequenced with immunoSEQ multiplex PCR; TCRdb's copy has only in-frame clones and lacks some. The repertoire has over 250,000 clones, over 80% of them found once; the top ten carry approximately 9%. The specimen was PBMCs or T cells enriched from blood (not recorded which). These receptors were collected from a woman younger than 30 who had recovered from COVID-19.

This clone has only one observation. This chain uses TRBV2 with TRBJ2-7; 13 bases agree with TRBD2. V shed 6 bases and J 4 bases; nucleotides not matched to a gene: 3. Germline CDR1 SNHLY, CDR2 FYNNEI. The CDR3 contains 14 residues. CDR3 loop: CASRPGLAGYEQYF. The CDR3 DNA is TGTGCCAGCAGACCGGGACTAGCGGGATACGAGCAGTACTTC. Filled out from reference TRBV2 and TRBJ2-7, the complete variable domain reads EPEVTQTPSHQVTQMGQEVILRCVPISNHLYFYWYRQILGQKVEFLVSFYNNEISEKSEIFDDQFSVERPDGSNFTLKIRSTKLEDSAMYFCASRPGLAGYEQYFGPGTRLTVT.

V and J are TRBV19 and TRBJ1-2; 7 bases line up with TRBD1. V trimming: 3 bases; J trimming: 8 bases; junction bases outside the gene matches: 9. Germline V lookup: CDR1 LNHDA, CDR2 SQIVND (reference sequence). The CDR3 consists of 14 residues. In DNA form, the CDR3 reads TGTGCCAGTAGTATCAGGACCGACAGGGCGGGCTACACCTTC. Amino acid sequence: CASSIRTDRAGYTF.

The CDR3 nucleotides read TGTGCCAGCAGTTATCCCGGGGGGAAACTGTTTTTT. This codes for CASSYPGGKLFF. The chain has TRBV6-5 and TRBJ1-4; weak D call: TRBD1 (5 bases). Germline values: CDR1 MNHEY, CDR2 SVGAGI. CDR3 size: 12 residues. The V and J ends lost 3 bases and 11 bases respectively, with 10 bases between them.

The chain has TRBV10-3 and TRBJ2-1; 9 positions match TRBD2. The CDR3 sequence is 16 residues long. CDR1 and CDR2 from the germline V gene are ENHRY and SYGVKD. The junction had 5 bases not matched to a gene; V was cut back by 1 base and J by 4 bases. CDR3 protein: CAISELGTSSYNEQFF. CDR3 nucleotide sequence: TGTGCCATCAGTGAGTTAGGGACTAGCTCTTACAATGAGCAGTTCTTC.

Concerning this clone itself: The identical CDR3 is also encoded by other nucleotide sequences in the sample. The chain has TRBV19 and TRBJ1-2; unclear D gene. The CDR3 is made up of 13 amino acids. V dropped 2 bases and J dropped 2 bases, with 6 bases sitting between them. Per germline, CDR1 LNHDA and CDR2 SQIVND (reference sequence). Written as DNA, the CDR3 is TGTGCCAGTAGTATAAGCAGGAACTATGGCTACACCTTC. Translating gives CASSISRNYGYTF. The full variable domain, in which reference TRBV19 and TRBJ1-2 provide the parts outside the CDR3, is DGGITQSPKYLFRKEGQNVTLSCEQNLNHDAMYWYRQDPGQGLRLIYYSQIVNDFQKGDIAEGYSVSREKKESFPLTVTSAQKNPTAFYLCASSISRNYGYTFGSGTRLTVV.

This clone was counted once. V and J are TRBV12-3 or TRBV12-4 and TRBJ2-7; tentative D call: TRBD1 (5 bases). V was trimmed by 5 bases and J by 2 bases, leaving 10 bases between them. CDR3 length: 13 residues. CDR3 loop: CASSPLGAYEQYF. Here the CDR3 DNA reads TGTGCCAGCAGTCCCCTAGGGGCCTACGAGCAGTACTTC.

In this sample, this clone turned up once. This may be a read error: a much more frequent sequence differs by one nucleotide. The J gene is TRBJ2-1, the V gene TRBV6-5; the match to TRBD2 covers 11 bases. V trimming: 0 bases; J trimming: 2 bases; junction bases outside the gene matches: 0. This CDR3 has 16 residues. The V gene's germline CDR1 is MNHEY and CDR2 SVGAGI. The CDR3 sequence: CASSYSSGRAYNEQFF. The CDR3 nucleotides are TGTGCCAGCAGTTACTCTAGCGGGAGGGCCTACAATGAGCAGTTCTTC.

The genes are TRBV27 and TRBJ2-6; D gene ambiguous. Germline lookup yields CDR1 MNHEY and CDR2 SMNVEV (reference sequence). The CDR3 spans 14 residues. The V gene lost 7 bases and the J gene lost 4 bases, with 11 bases spanning the gap. CDR3 bases: TGTGCCAGCACCTCGAGGCCCGGGGCCAACGTCCTGACTTTC. Amino acid sequence: CASTSRPGANVLTF.

The genes are TRBV7-3 and TRBJ2-3; 11 nucleotides line up with TRBD1. The CDR3 consists of 16 residues. Germline values: CDR1 SGHTA, CDR2 FQGTGA. With 6 bases clipped from V and 3 bases from J, the junction kept 8 bases outside the gene matches. CDR3 sequence reads: CASSSSGTGGTDTQYF. In DNA form, the CDR3 reads TGTGCCAGCAGTTCCTCCGGGACAGGGGGGACAGATACGCAGTATTTT.